The 2 T cell receptor beta chains given below trace back to one sample, sequenced in a study of graft-versus-host responses after intestinal transplantation. Libraries were prepared by immunoSEQ multiplex PCR; TCRdb keeps only in-frame clonotypes and omits some of them. The sample consists of approximately 70,000 clones, roughly 92% of them appearing once. The sample consisted of bone marrow, taken 700 to 750 days after intestinal transplantation. The source is a human patient who received an intestinal transplant, so some T cells may come from the graft donor.

The chain recombines TRBV6-5 with TRBJ1-1; the D is unclear. Germline V CDR1 and CDR2: MNHEY, SVGAGI. With 2 bases removed from V and 11 bases from J, the gap between germline ends came to 9 bases. This CDR3 comprises 11 residues. DNA for the CDR3: TGTGCCAGCAGTTACGGTCGGCGGGCTTTCTTT. This codes for CASSYGRRAFF.

This chain's CDR3 is CASNDRGLNTGELFF. The CDR3, as DNA: TGCGCCAGCAACGACAGGGGGCTGAACACCGGGGAGCTGTTTTTT. V usage is TRBV10-2 and J usage is TRBJ2-2; 10 bases fit TRBD1. The CDR3 has 15 residues. The germline V gene encodes CDR1 WSHSY and CDR2 SAAADI. Losses at the gene ends were 7 bases for V and 1 base for J; bases not matched to a gene: 3.